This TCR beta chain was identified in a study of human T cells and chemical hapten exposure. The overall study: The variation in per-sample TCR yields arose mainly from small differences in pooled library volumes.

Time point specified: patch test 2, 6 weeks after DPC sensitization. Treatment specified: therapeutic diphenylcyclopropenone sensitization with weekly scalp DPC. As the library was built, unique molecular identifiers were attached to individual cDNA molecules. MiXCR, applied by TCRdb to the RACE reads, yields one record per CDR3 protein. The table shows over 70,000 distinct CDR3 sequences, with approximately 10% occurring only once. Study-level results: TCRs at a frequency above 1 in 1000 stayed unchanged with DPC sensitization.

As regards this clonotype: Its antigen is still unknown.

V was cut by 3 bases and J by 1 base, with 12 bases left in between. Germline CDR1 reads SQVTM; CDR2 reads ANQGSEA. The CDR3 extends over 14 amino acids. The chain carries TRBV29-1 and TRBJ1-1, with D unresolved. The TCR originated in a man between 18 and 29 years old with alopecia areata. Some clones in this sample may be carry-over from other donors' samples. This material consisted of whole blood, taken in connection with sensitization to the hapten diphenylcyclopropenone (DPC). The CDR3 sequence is CSVDELLGNTEAFF. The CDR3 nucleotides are TGCAGCGTTGATGAACTACTAGGGAACACTGAAGCTTTCTTT.